Each of the 3 T cell receptor beta chains below was sequenced from the same sample in a study of shared clonotypes between healthy human individuals. Sequenced by immunoSEQ multiplex PCR; TCRdb stores in-frame clones only, minus some. The table has about 380,000 clones, about 97% seen once. Specimen: memory CD8+ T cells sorted from blood. Subset in this sample: CD45RO+ cells pooled with CCR7-negative TemRA cells. Every receptor here comes from a man younger than 40 in good health.

The CDR3, as DNA: TGTGCCAGCAGGGGGGCGGGGCCACCCTACACCTTC. This translates into CASRGAGPPYTF. The chain couples TRBV6-6 to TRBJ1-2, with D perhaps TRBD1 (6 bases). Germline lookup yields CDR1 MNHNY and CDR2 SVGAGI (reference sequence). The CDR3 spans 12 residues. V was clipped by 6 bases and J by 10 bases, with 15 bases between them.

Only one count was recorded for this clone. The rearrangement links TRBV7-6 to TRBJ2-7; D gene ambiguous. This CDR3 contains 15 residues. V shed 4 bases and J shed 0 bases, with 13 bases lying between them. Germline V gene lookup returns CDR1 SGHVS and CDR2 FNYEAQ. The CDR3 region is CASSSSGLGSYEQYF. The CDR3 nucleotides are TGTGCCAGCAGCTCCTCAGGCCTCGGCTCCTACGAGCAGTACTTC. The full variable domain, completed using reference TRBV7-6 and TRBJ2-7, is GAGVSQSPRYKVTKRGQDVALRCDPISGHVSLYWYRQALGQGPEFLTYFNYEAQQDKSGLPNDRFSAERPEGSISTLTIQRTEQRDSAMYRCASSSSGLGSYEQYFGPGTRLTVT.

The genes are TRBV6-6 and TRBJ2-7, with D possibly being TRBD1 (6 bases). Germline CDR1 MNHNY, CDR2 SVGAGI (reference sequence). V lost 6 bases and J 5 bases, leaving 11 bases between the germline ends. The CDR3 consists of 12 residues. CDR3 in amino acids: CASRGNRDEQYF. The CDR3 DNA reads TGTGCCAGCAGGGGAAACAGGGACGAGCAGTACTTC.